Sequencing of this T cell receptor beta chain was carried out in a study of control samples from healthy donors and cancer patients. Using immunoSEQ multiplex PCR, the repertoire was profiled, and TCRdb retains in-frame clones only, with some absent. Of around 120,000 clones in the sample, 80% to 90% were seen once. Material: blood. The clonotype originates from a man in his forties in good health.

The CDR3 spells CAWSEGSESYEQYF. CDR3 coding DNA: TGTGCCTGGAGTGAGGGGAGTGAAAGCTACGAGCAGTACTTC. The chain has TRBV30 and TRBJ2-7; TRBD1 or TRBD2 may be the D gene (5 bases each). Germline V gene data show CDR1 as GTSNPN and CDR2 as SVGIG (reference sequence). CDR3 length: 14 amino acids. The ends were cut back, 1 base at V and 3 bases at J, with 13 bases in the middle. Full variable domain (remainder filled in from reference TRBV30 and TRBJ2-7): SQTIHQWPATLVQPVGSPLSLECTVEGTSNPNLYWYRQAAGRGLQLLFYSVGIGQISSEVPQNLSASRPQDRQFILSSKKLLLSDSGFYLCAWSEGSESYEQYFGPGTRLTVT.